Described below is a single T cell receptor (beta chain) sequence and its context. Its antigen remains unidentified. These data come from a study of T-cell memory formation after mild COVID-19. 5'RACE, which relied on constant-segment primers, yielded TCR alpha and TCR beta cDNA libraries carrying sample barcodes and UMIs. One entry per CDR3 protein results from TCRdb running MiXCR on the 5' RACE reads. The table has 100,000 to 150,000 distinct CDR3 sequences, over 15% seen once. CDR3 length equals 13 residues. From germline, CDR1 is DFQATT and CDR2 SNEGSKA (reference sequence). V was cut by 3 bases and J by 13 bases, with 18 bases left in between. Overall study results and limits: A balance of CD4 and CD8 characterized clones contracting day 15 to 85, whereas later expanders leaned CD4+.

The chain combines TRBV20-1 with TRBJ2-2; D tentatively reads TRBD1 or TRBD2 (5 bases each). Source material: PBMCs or a T cell subset sorted from them (not recorded which). This TCR derives from a man between 18 and 35 years old who had mild COVID-19 (a few samples of this study predate the infection). Cell type and time point are not known. CDR3 DNA: TGCAGTGCTAGGGGACCGCAGCCGGGCCCGCTGTTTTTT. Residues: CSARGPQPGPLFF.